Detailed here is one T cell receptor beta chain. Its target is unknown. CDR1 is MNHEY and CDR2 is SVGAGI in the germline V gene. The CDR3 has 15 residues. Together with a sample-barcoded 5' primer, a J-beta primer mix was included in a second PCR lasting about 7 to 11 cycles. TCRdb re-called the 5' RACE reads through MiXCR, storing one row per CDR3 protein. The sample lists about 280,000 distinct CDR3 sequences; roughly 27% were seen once. This entry comes from a study of blood T cells in healthy people across ages. Regarding the study as a whole: The study could not conclusively compare naive and antigen-experienced cells, given its unsorted PBMCs.

This clonotype originated in a woman between 70 and 85 years old in good health. V is TRBV6-5 and J is TRBJ2-1, with a weak D call TRBD1 (6 bases). The J call could be wrong; TRBJ2-7 is a better fit for the DNA end. The sample consisted of blood. CDR3 in amino acids: CASSYHTGNSYEQYF. CDR3 DNA: TGTGCCAGCAGTTACCACACAGGGAACTCCTACGAGCAGTACTTC.